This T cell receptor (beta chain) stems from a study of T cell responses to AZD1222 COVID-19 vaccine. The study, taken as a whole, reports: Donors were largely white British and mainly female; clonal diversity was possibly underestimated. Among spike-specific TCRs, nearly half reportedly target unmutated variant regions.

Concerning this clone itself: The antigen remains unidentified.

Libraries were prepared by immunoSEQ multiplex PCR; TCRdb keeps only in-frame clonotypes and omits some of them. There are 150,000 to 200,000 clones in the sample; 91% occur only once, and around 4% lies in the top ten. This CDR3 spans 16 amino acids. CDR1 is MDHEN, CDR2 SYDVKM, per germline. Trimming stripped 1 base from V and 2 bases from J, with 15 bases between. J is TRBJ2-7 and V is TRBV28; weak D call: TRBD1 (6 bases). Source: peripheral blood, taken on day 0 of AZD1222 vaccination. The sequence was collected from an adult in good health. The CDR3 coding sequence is TGTGCCAGCAGTTTATCTACGGGACATGGGGCCTACGAGCAGTACTTC. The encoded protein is CASSLSTGHGAYEQYF.